A selection of T cell receptor beta chains follows, all from one sample in a study of shared clonotypes between healthy human individuals. Assay used: immunoSEQ multiplex PCR; TCRdb lists only in-frame clones, some missing. The table has 800,000 to 1,200,000 clones, around 82% seen once. Sequenced material: memory CD4+ T cells from PBMCs. All receptors derive from a man younger than 35 in good health. Some clones in this sample may be carry-over from other donors' samples. Each CDR3 is given with its conserved first and last residue. The order of the fields is D gene, clone size, J gene, V gene, CDR3 length, CDR3 protein, CDR3 DNA. D genes are given only for firm matches. Size tells how often a clone was seen (once, few, many) or the class of an expanded clone, and some rows leave it out.

d_call: TRBD2
clone_size: NA
j_call: TRBJ2-7
v_call: TRBV19
cdr3_length: 14
cdr3_aa: CASRTTSGSYEQYF
cdr3_nt: TGTGCCAGCCGGACTACTAGCGGGAGCTACGAGCAGTACTTC

d_call: NA
clone_size: NA
j_call: TRBJ2-3
v_call: TRBV18
cdr3_length: 14
cdr3_aa: CASSPFSGGDTQYF
cdr3_nt: TGTGCCAGCTCACCCTTCTCCGGGGGTGATACGCAGTATTTT

d_call: TRBD2
clone_size: NA
j_call: TRBJ2-5
v_call: TRBV7-3
cdr3_length: 15
cdr3_aa: CASSKIAGIQETQYF
cdr3_nt: TGTGCCAGCAGCAAAATAGCGGGGATCCAAGAGACCCAGTACTTC

d_call: NA
clone_size: NA
j_call: TRBJ2-2
v_call: TRBV5-1
cdr3_length: 15
cdr3_aa: CASSHGTLNTGELFF
cdr3_nt: TGTGCCAGCAGCCACGGGACTCTCAACACCGGGGAGCTGTTTTTT

d_call: TRBD1
clone_size: NA
j_call: TRBJ1-1
v_call: TRBV6-5
cdr3_length: 14
cdr3_aa: CASSYRTGWTEAFF
cdr3_nt: TGTGCCAGCAGTTACCGGACAGGGTGGACTGAAGCTTTCTTT

d_call: TRBD1
clone_size: many
j_call: TRBJ2-1
v_call: TRBV7-3
cdr3_length: 13
cdr3_aa: CASSFDRDREQFF
cdr3_nt: TGTGCCAGCAGCTTCGACAGGGACCGTGAGCAGTTCTTC

d_call: NA
clone_size: NA
j_call: TRBJ2-1
v_call: TRBV28
cdr3_length: 16
cdr3_aa: CASSSFTGDSYNEQFF
cdr3_nt: TGTGCCAGCAGTTCTTTCACAGGAGACTCCTACAATGAGCAGTTCTTC

d_call: TRBD2
clone_size: NA
j_call: TRBJ2-1
v_call: TRBV7-3
cdr3_length: 17
cdr3_aa: CASSLTYLAGEFNEQFF
cdr3_nt: TGTGCCAGCAGCTTAACGTACCTAGCGGGAGAGTTCAATGAGCAGTTCTTC

d_call: NA
clone_size: NA
j_call: TRBJ1-4
v_call: TRBV7-9
cdr3_length: 17
cdr3_aa: CASSLFYGIGTREKLFF
cdr3_nt: TGTGCCAGCAGCTTATTTTATGGTATAGGGACCAGGGAAAAACTGTTTTTT

d_call: NA
clone_size: NA
j_call: TRBJ1-2
v_call: TRBV29-1
cdr3_length: 12
cdr3_aa: CSVGPGNYGYTF
cdr3_nt: TGCAGCGTTGGCCCAGGGAACTATGGCTACACCTTC

d_call: NA
clone_size: NA
j_call: TRBJ2-1
v_call: TRBV6-1
cdr3_length: 14
cdr3_aa: CASSEGQSYNEQFF
cdr3_nt: TGTGCCAGCAGTGAAGGGCAGAGCTACAATGAGCAGTTCTTC

d_call: NA
clone_size: once
j_call: TRBJ2-1
v_call: TRBV7-9
cdr3_length: 12
cdr3_aa: CASSRNVYEQFF
cdr3_nt: TGTGCCAGCAGCCGGAACGTCTATGAGCAGTTCTTC

d_call: NA
clone_size: few
j_call: TRBJ2-5
v_call: TRBV11-2
cdr3_length: 15
cdr3_aa: CASSPLGWGGETQYF
cdr3_nt: TGTGCCAGCAGCCCGCTCGGTTGGGGTGGGGAGACCCAGTACTTC

d_call: TRBD1
clone_size: NA
j_call: TRBJ2-3
v_call: TRBV5-4
cdr3_length: 14
cdr3_aa: CASSRDRGSDTQYF
cdr3_nt: TGTGCCAGCAGTCGGGACAGGGGATCAGATACGCAGTATTTT

d_call: NA
clone_size: NA
j_call: TRBJ2-7
v_call: TRBV5-1
cdr3_length: 15
cdr3_aa: CASSASGSRSYEQYF
cdr3_nt: TGCGCCAGCAGCGCCTCTGGGTCCCGCTCCTACGAGCAGTACTTC

d_call: TRBD2
clone_size: NA
j_call: TRBJ2-1
v_call: TRBV28
cdr3_length: 16
cdr3_aa: CASSRLAGVYYNEQFF
cdr3_nt: TGTGCCAGCAGTCGGCTAGCGGGAGTTTACTACAATGAGCAGTTCTTC

d_call: NA
clone_size: NA
j_call: TRBJ2-2
v_call: TRBV4-1
cdr3_length: 16
cdr3_aa: CASSHLGGGGPGELFF
cdr3_nt: TGCGCCAGCAGCCACCTTGGGGGAGGCGGTCCCGGGGAGCTGTTTTTT

d_call: TRBD1
clone_size: NA
j_call: TRBJ2-7
v_call: TRBV30
cdr3_length: 13
cdr3_aa: CAWSVNRGYEQYF
cdr3_nt: TGTGCCTGGAGTGTAAACAGGGGCTACGAGCAGTACTTC

d_call: NA
clone_size: NA
j_call: TRBJ1-5
v_call: TRBV19
cdr3_length: 14
cdr3_aa: CASSIAGGNQPQHF
cdr3_nt: TGTGCCAGTAGTATTGCCGGGGGCAATCAGCCCCAGCATTTT

d_call: TRBD1
clone_size: NA
j_call: TRBJ2-1
v_call: TRBV2
cdr3_length: 14
cdr3_aa: CASSRQGPTDEQFF
cdr3_nt: TGTGCCAGCAGTAGACAGGGACCCACAGATGAGCAGTTCTTC

d_call: NA
clone_size: NA
j_call: TRBJ2-1
v_call: TRBV7-9
cdr3_length: 15
cdr3_aa: CASSLGSSSYNEQFF
cdr3_nt: TGTGCCAGCAGCTTAGGCTCAAGCTCCTACAATGAGCAGTTCTTC

d_call: NA
clone_size: NA
j_call: TRBJ1-3
v_call: TRBV2
cdr3_length: 13
cdr3_aa: CASTRSLGNTIYF
cdr3_nt: TGTGCCAGCACCAGGAGTTTGGGAAACACCATATATTTT

d_call: TRBD1
clone_size: many
j_call: TRBJ2-5
v_call: TRBV28
cdr3_length: 13
cdr3_aa: CASSSTGEETQYF
cdr3_nt: TGTGCCAGCAGTTCGACAGGGGAAGAGACCCAGTACTTC

d_call: NA
clone_size: NA
j_call: TRBJ2-1
v_call: TRBV11-2
cdr3_length: 14
cdr3_aa: CASSLSPGSNEQFF
cdr3_nt: TGTGCCAGCAGCCTATCTCCAGGGTCGAATGAGCAGTTCTTC

d_call: NA
clone_size: NA
j_call: TRBJ2-1
v_call: TRBV7-2
cdr3_length: 14
cdr3_aa: CASSPPGINNEQFF
cdr3_nt: TGTGCCAGCAGCCCCCCCGGCATTAACAATGAGCAGTTCTTC

d_call: TRBD1
clone_size: NA
j_call: TRBJ1-2
v_call: TRBV4-1
cdr3_length: 14
cdr3_aa: CASNPVGQADGYTF
cdr3_nt: TGCGCCAGCAACCCCGTCGGACAGGCGGATGGCTACACCTTC

d_call: TRBD1
clone_size: NA
j_call: TRBJ2-2
v_call: TRBV30
cdr3_length: 16
cdr3_aa: CAWATLGTGVGGELFF
cdr3_nt: TGTGCCTGGGCTACCCTCGGGACAGGGGTTGGGGGGGAGCTGTTTTTT

d_call: NA
clone_size: NA
j_call: TRBJ2-1
v_call: TRBV7-2
cdr3_length: 11
cdr3_aa: CASSLWNEQFF
cdr3_nt: TGTGCCAGCAGCTTGTGGAATGAGCAGTTCTTC

d_call: NA
clone_size: NA
j_call: TRBJ1-1
v_call: TRBV6-5
cdr3_length: 13
cdr3_aa: CASSYVKDTEAFF
cdr3_nt: TGTGCCAGCAGTTACGTAAAGGACACTGAAGCTTTCTTT

d_call: NA
clone_size: NA
j_call: TRBJ2-3
v_call: TRBV7-9
cdr3_length: 13
cdr3_aa: CASSFSETDTQYF
cdr3_nt: TGTGCCAGCAGCTTTTCGGAAACAGATACGCAGTATTTT

d_call: TRBD2
clone_size: NA
j_call: TRBJ2-7
v_call: TRBV11-2
cdr3_length: 16
cdr3_aa: CASSLLPGGPSYEQYF
cdr3_nt: TGTGCCAGCAGCTTATTGCCGGGAGGCCCCTCCTACGAGCAGTACTTC

d_call: TRBD1
clone_size: NA
j_call: TRBJ2-7
v_call: TRBV18
cdr3_length: 13
cdr3_aa: CASSLGQGALQYF
cdr3_nt: TGTGCCAGCTCCCTAGGACAGGGGGCGTTGCAGTACTTC

d_call: TRBD2
clone_size: few
j_call: TRBJ2-5
v_call: TRBV5-6
cdr3_length: 14
cdr3_aa: CASSSSSGRETQYF
cdr3_nt: TGTGCCAGCAGCTCTTCTAGCGGGAGAGAGACCCAGTACTTC

d_call: TRBD1
clone_size: NA
j_call: TRBJ2-4
v_call: TRBV28
cdr3_length: 13
cdr3_aa: CASRTGGKNIQYF
cdr3_nt: TGTGCCAGCAGGACAGGGGGTAAAAACATTCAGTACTTC

d_call: NA
clone_size: NA
j_call: TRBJ2-2
v_call: TRBV29-1
cdr3_length: 13
cdr3_aa: CSVRDSGSGELFF
cdr3_nt: TGCAGCGTCCGGGACTCGGGGTCCGGGGAGCTGTTTTTT

d_call: NA
clone_size: NA
j_call: TRBJ2-1
v_call: TRBV7-2
cdr3_length: 13
cdr3_aa: CASSLDYAAEQFF
cdr3_nt: TGTGCCAGCAGCTTAGATTACGCGGCCGAGCAGTTCTTC

d_call: TRBD1
clone_size: NA
j_call: TRBJ2-2
v_call: TRBV9
cdr3_length: 15
cdr3_aa: CASSVGDSNTGELFF
cdr3_nt: TGTGCCAGCAGCGTAGGGGACAGCAACACCGGGGAGCTGTTTTTT

d_call: NA
clone_size: NA
j_call: TRBJ1-1
v_call: TRBV5-6
cdr3_length: 17
cdr3_aa: CASSLVQPGGGSAGAFF
cdr3_nt: TGTGCCAGCAGCTTGGTACAGCCCGGCGGAGGGAGCGCCGGGGCTTTCTTT

d_call: TRBD2
clone_size: NA
j_call: TRBJ2-4
v_call: TRBV7-8
cdr3_length: 18
cdr3_aa: CASSPTRLAGPAKNIQYF
cdr3_nt: TGTGCCAGCAGCCCTACCCGGCTAGCGGGTCCAGCCAAAAACATTCAGTACTTC

d_call: NA
clone_size: NA
j_call: TRBJ1-4
v_call: TRBV7-9
cdr3_length: 14
cdr3_aa: CASSYGTGNEKLFF
cdr3_nt: TGTGCCAGCAGCTACGGGACGGGGAATGAAAAACTGTTTTTT

d_call: NA
clone_size: NA
j_call: TRBJ1-2
v_call: TRBV28
cdr3_length: 14
cdr3_aa: CASSLGQRLYGYTF
cdr3_nt: TGTGCCAGCAGTTTGGGGCAGCGCCTCTATGGCTACACCTTC

d_call: NA
clone_size: NA
j_call: TRBJ1-1
v_call: TRBV20-1
cdr3_length: 11
cdr3_aa: CSLWRNTEAFF
cdr3_nt: TGCAGTTTATGGCGGAACACTGAAGCTTTCTTT

d_call: TRBD1
clone_size: NA
j_call: TRBJ2-1
v_call: TRBV5-6
cdr3_length: 16
cdr3_aa: CASSRDRGSSYNEQFF
cdr3_nt: TGTGCCAGCAGCCGGGACAGGGGAAGTTCCTACAATGAGCAGTTCTTC

d_call: NA
clone_size: NA
j_call: TRBJ1-1
v_call: TRBV11-3
cdr3_length: 16
cdr3_aa: CASSPGKASLNTEAFF
cdr3_nt: TGTGCCAGCAGCCCCGGAAAGGCCTCCTTGAACACTGAAGCTTTCTTT

d_call: TRBD1
clone_size: NA
j_call: TRBJ1-2
v_call: TRBV7-2
cdr3_length: 14
cdr3_aa: CASSSPGQGYGYTF
cdr3_nt: TGTGCCAGCAGCTCCCCGGGACAGGGTTATGGCTACACCTTC

d_call: TRBD2
clone_size: NA
j_call: TRBJ2-2
v_call: TRBV6-7
cdr3_length: 16
cdr3_aa: CASMYQTSGNTGELFF
cdr3_nt: TGTGCCAGCATGTATCAGACTAGCGGGAACACCGGGGAGCTGTTTTTT

d_call: NA
clone_size: NA
j_call: TRBJ1-5
v_call: TRBV28
cdr3_length: 14
cdr3_aa: CASLRDTKNQPQHF
cdr3_nt: TGTGCCAGCCTCCGGGACACGAAGAATCAGCCCCAGCATTTT

d_call: NA
clone_size: NA
j_call: TRBJ1-1
v_call: TRBV14
cdr3_length: 14
cdr3_aa: CASSQEGGAVRAFF
cdr3_nt: TGTGCCAGCAGCCAAGAGGGGGGGGCGGTGAGAGCTTTCTTT

d_call: NA
clone_size: NA
j_call: TRBJ2-6
v_call: TRBV19
cdr3_length: 14
cdr3_aa: CASRLSSGANVLTF
cdr3_nt: TGTGCCAGCCGACTGAGCTCTGGGGCCAACGTCCTGACTTTC

d_call: TRBD1
clone_size: NA
j_call: TRBJ1-5
v_call: TRBV11-3
cdr3_length: 17
cdr3_aa: CASSPRQGKDSNQPQHF
cdr3_nt: TGTGCCAGCAGCCCTAGACAGGGGAAAGATAGCAATCAGCCCCAGCATTTT

d_call: NA
clone_size: NA
j_call: TRBJ1-5
v_call: TRBV6-1
cdr3_length: 13
cdr3_aa: CASSEVSDQPQHF
cdr3_nt: TGTGCCAGCAGTGAAGTTTCGGATCAGCCCCAGCATTTT

d_call: NA
clone_size: NA
j_call: TRBJ2-5
v_call: TRBV5-1
cdr3_length: 13
cdr3_aa: CASSLGGQETQYF
cdr3_nt: TGCGCCAGCAGCTTGGGTGGGCAAGAGACCCAGTACTTC

d_call: TRBD2
clone_size: NA
j_call: TRBJ2-7
v_call: TRBV7-3
cdr3_length: 15
cdr3_aa: CASSSGLAGVHEQYF
cdr3_nt: TGTGCCAGCAGCTCTGGACTAGCGGGAGTTCACGAGCAGTACTTC

d_call: TRBD2
clone_size: NA
j_call: TRBJ2-5
v_call: TRBV12-5
cdr3_length: 18
cdr3_aa: CASALGGIGREDRQTQYF
cdr3_nt: TGTGCTAGTGCCCTGGGGGGGATCGGGCGGGAGGATCGGCAGACCCAGTACTTC

d_call: NA
clone_size: NA
j_call: TRBJ1-1
v_call: TRBV11-1
cdr3_length: 15
cdr3_aa: CASSLGFGSGIEAFF
cdr3_nt: TGTGCCAGCAGCCTCGGATTCGGGTCGGGGATTGAAGCTTTCTTT

d_call: NA
clone_size: NA
j_call: TRBJ2-2
v_call: TRBV7-8
cdr3_length: 17
cdr3_aa: CASSPRSRLGGTGELFF
cdr3_nt: TGTGCCAGCAGCCCCCGCTCGAGATTAGGGGGCACCGGGGAGCTGTTTTTT

d_call: TRBD1
clone_size: once
j_call: TRBJ1-5
v_call: TRBV9
cdr3_length: 16
cdr3_aa: CASSAEDNRGNQPQHF
cdr3_nt: TGTGCCAGCAGCGCGGAGGATAACAGGGGAAATCAGCCCCAGCATTTT

d_call: TRBD2
clone_size: NA
j_call: TRBJ2-2
v_call: TRBV9
cdr3_length: 16
cdr3_aa: CASSVSGTANTGELFF
cdr3_nt: TGTGCCAGCAGCGTTAGCGGGACCGCGAACACCGGGGAGCTGTTTTTT

d_call: NA
clone_size: NA
j_call: TRBJ2-4
v_call: TRBV19
cdr3_length: 13
cdr3_aa: CASSIGGKNIQYF
cdr3_nt: TGTGCCAGTAGTATTGGGGGCAAAAACATTCAGTACTTC

d_call: NA
clone_size: NA
j_call: TRBJ2-3
v_call: TRBV11-3
cdr3_length: 13
cdr3_aa: CASSLRVTDTQYF
cdr3_nt: TGTGCCAGCAGCTTGCGGGTCACAGATACGCAGTATTTT